This T cell receptor (beta chain) was documented in a study of blood T cell repertoires in COVID-19. Here immunoSEQ multiplex PCR was the method, and the copy in TCRdb shows in-frame clones only, minus some. The sample gives about 110,000 clones, roughly nine tenths of which show up once; approximately 30% is in the top ten. The J segment lost 4 bases and the V segment lost 1 base, leaving 6 bases of the junction unmatched. Germline values: CDR1 SGHAT, CDR2 FQNNGV. The CDR3 sequence is 15 residues long. The V and J genes are TRBV11-2 and TRBJ1-1; 7 bases line up with TRBD1. The sequence was collected from a woman older than 75 with acute or convalescent COVID-19. The source material was peripheral blood. The CDR3 spells CASSLGRAGGTEAFF. The CDR3 DNA is TGTGCCAGCAGCTTAGGGCGCGCAGGGGGCACTGAAGCTTTCTTT.